The sequence of this TCR beta chain was determined in a study of T cell changes during pregnancy in multiple sclerosis. The assay was immunoSEQ multiplex PCR, and TCRdb's table has in-frame clones only and misses some. This sample has 40,000 to 50,000 clones; roughly 87% occur once, and the top ten carry about 9.1%. V shed 3 bases and J 0 bases; nucleotides not matched to a gene: 5. The CDR3 length is 15 residues. CDR1 MNHEY and CDR2 SMNVEV come from the germline V gene (reference sequence). V and J are TRBV27 and TRBJ2-7; TRBD2 matches 7 bases. Specimen: CD8+ T cells from peripheral blood mononuclear cells, collected in the first trimester of pregnancy. The receptor's source is a female donor with multiple sclerosis, enrolled in a pregnancy study. CDR3 sequence (DNA): TGTGCCAGCAGTTTTGGAGGGGACTACTCCTACGAGCAGTACTTC. It is translated as CASSFGGDYSYEQYF.